These T cell receptor beta chains were read from a single sample in a study of monozygotic twins with inflammatory bowel disease. TCRdb re-called the 5' RACE reads; one entry per CDR3 protein, DNA not given. Its table lists 150,000 to 200,000 distinct CDR3 sequences. Sequenced sample: blood. The receptors here all came from a human donor with ulcerative colitis or Crohn's disease, or a healthy co-twin of an affected twin (not recorded which). Each CDR3 is given with its conserved first and last residue.

v_gene	j_gene	CDR3aa
TRBV29-1	TRBJ2-7	CSVEDRPYEQYF
TRBV19	TRBJ1-2	CASSIGQGVFSYGYTF
TRBV29-1	TRBJ2-6	CSVRVWSRWLSGANVLTF
TRBV10-3	TRBJ1-3	CATTTGGASGNTIYF
TRBV12-3/TRBV12-4	TRBJ2-5	CASSLLGGKETQYF
TRBV11-2	TRBJ2-2	CASSLGLAGGPSTGELFF
TRBV7-9	TRBJ2-5	CASSLKETQYF
TRBV18	TRBJ2-1	CASSPTPLSYNQQFF
TRBV4-2	TRBJ2-3	CASSPLAGGLTDTQYF
TRBV6-5	TRBJ2-7	CASRGEASYEQYF
TRBV13	TRBJ2-5	CASSLRGFGGETQYF
TRBV20-1	TRBJ1-2	CILPPGVNYGYTF
TRBV12-3/TRBV12-4	TRBJ2-4	CASSSGTGGSKNMQYF
TRBV6-5	TRBJ2-7	CASSYSDRGREQYF
TRBV6-5	TRBJ2-2	CASSWERGGGGTGELFF